Shown below are 3 T cell receptor beta chains from a single sample sequenced in a study of cytomegalovirus exposure and HLA in healthy donors. The PCR contained 60 Vbeta and 13 Jbeta primers. Libraries were prepared by immunoSEQ multiplex PCR; TCRdb keeps only in-frame clonotypes and omits some of them. This repertoire shows some 70,000 clones, roughly 86% found once; its top ten account for roughly 2%. What was sequenced was PBMCs. The source of these receptors is a man aged 18 to 30 in good health and CMV-seronegative.

This chain joins TRBV28 and TRBJ1-4; D call uncertain. Germline lookup yields CDR1 MDHEN and CDR2 SYDVKM. The V end was cut by 6 bases, the J end by 14 bases, with 19 bases between. The CDR3 is made up of 13 amino acids. The CDR3 is CASRETTAAHLFF. For the CDR3, the DNA is TGTGCCAGCAGGGAGACCACCGCAGCGCATCTGTTTTTT.

The V gene is TRBV28, the J gene TRBJ1-1; no firm D call. Germline V CDR1 and CDR2: MDHEN, SYDVKM. V dropped 6 bases and J dropped 4 bases, with 12 bases sitting between them. CDR3 length: 13 amino acids. The CDR3: CASSTPSGTEAFF. The CDR3 DNA sequence: TGTGCCAGCAGCACCCCCTCGGGCACTGAAGCTTTCTTT.

The chain carries TRBV6-4 and TRBJ2-3; tentatively, D is TRBD2 (6 bases). CDR1 is MRHNA and CDR2 is SNTAGT in the germline V gene. V lost 4 bases to trimming and J lost 3 bases, with 14 bases between them. The length of the CDR3 is 15 residues. CDR3: CASSVSGERTDTQYF. CDR3 sequence (DNA): TGTGCCAGCAGTGTATCGGGGGAAAGGACAGATACGCAGTATTTT.